The T cell receptor beta chain described here comes from a study of cytomegalovirus exposure and HLA in healthy donors. The ends were cut back, 4 bases at V and 0 bases at J, with 12 bases in the middle. This CDR3 spans 16 amino acids. CDR1 and CDR2 (germline): LNHNV, YYDKDF (reference sequence). Use of 60 Vbeta and 13 Jbeta primers characterized the PCR. Generated by immunoSEQ multiplex PCR, the TCRdb table keeps only in-frame clones and is missing some. The repertoire holds 150,000 to 160,000 clones, approximately 80% seen once, with around 13% in the top ten. The source of this sequence is a man aged 25-45 years in good health and CMV-seropositive. The chain has TRBV15 and TRBJ1-4; D is ambiguous. Source material: PBMCs. CDR3 amino acids: CATSKRPGATNEKLFF. The CDR3, as DNA: TGTGCCACCAGCAAAAGACCGGGTGCAACTAATGAAAAACTGTTTTTT.